Shown below are 5 T cell receptor beta chains from a single sample sequenced in a study of PD-L1 blockade in urothelial cancer. Using immunoSEQ multiplex PCR, the repertoire was profiled, and TCRdb retains in-frame clones only, with some absent. Of approximately 100,000 clones listed, around 93% were seen once; the top ten hold 0.85% to 1%. The source material was PBMCs, sampled around atezolizumab (anti-PD-L1) treatment. The receptor set was obtained from an elderly woman with urothelial cancer.

J is TRBJ2-7 and V is TRBV2, with D possibly being TRBD2 (5 bases). The germline gives CDR1 SNHLY, CDR2 FYNNEI. The V end lost 4 bases, the J end lost 3 bases, and 7 bases lay between the germline ends. The CDR3 totals 12 residues. As DNA, the CDR3 is TGTGCCAGCAGTGTTGACTACTACGAGCAGTACTTC. Its translation is CASSVDYYEQYF.

The chain uses TRBV30 and TRBJ2-1; possibly TRBD1 for D (6 bases). CDR3 length equals 13 residues. V was shortened by 3 bases and J by 6 bases, with 12 bases between the two germline ends. Looked up from germline, CDR1 is GTSNPN and CDR2 is SVGIG (reference sequence). CDR3 coding DNA: TGTGCCTGGAGGAAAGCAGGGGTCAATGAGCAGTTCTTC. Amino acids: CAWRKAGVNEQFF. The variable domain in full, completed from reference TRBV30 and TRBJ2-1, reads SQTIHQWPATLVQPVGSPLSLECTVEGTSNPNLYWYRQAAGRGLQLLFYSVGIGQISSEVPQNLSASRPQDRQFILSSKKLLLSDSGFYLCAWRKAGVNEQFFGPGTRLTVL.

The rearrangement uses TRBV28 and TRBJ2-3; D is ambiguous. V dropped 5 bases and J dropped 5 bases, with 17 bases sitting between them. CDR3 length: 15 residues. Germline CDR1 reads MDHEN; CDR2 reads SYDVKM. CDR3 DNA sequence: TGTGCCAGCAGTCACCTTCCGGGTGTGGGAGATACGCAGTATTTT. Translation gives CASSHLPGVGDTQYF.

The rearrangement uses TRBV6-4 and TRBJ2-3; tentative D call: TRBD1 (6 bases). With 5 bases removed from V and 1 base from J, the gap between germline ends came to 13 bases. Germline-derived CDR1 and CDR2 are MRHNA and SNTAGT. The CDR3 has 15 amino acids. CDR3 protein: CASSPLRGGTDTQYF. The CDR3 DNA reads as TGTGCCAGCAGTCCTCTCAGGGGTGGCACAGATACGCAGTATTTT.

This sequence joins TRBV9 and TRBJ2-7; D is perhaps TRBD2 (5 bases). Trimming stripped 2 bases from V and 3 bases from J, with 12 bases between. The CDR3 contains 14 residues. CDR1 is SGDLS and CDR2 is YYNGEE in the germline V gene. The CDR3 here is CASSVRLSDYEQYF. CDR3 nucleotide sequence: TGTGCCAGCAGCGTGCGACTATCTGACTACGAGCAGTACTTC. Using reference TRBV9 and TRBJ2-7 for the parts outside the CDR3, the full variable domain is DSGVTQTPKHLITATGQRVTLRCSPRSGDLSVYWYQQSLDQGLQFLIQYYNGEERAKGNILERFSAQQFPDLHSELNLSSLELGDSALYFCASSVRLSDYEQYFGPGTRLTVT.